Following are 23 T cell receptor beta chains from one sample sequenced in a study of blood T cells in healthy people across ages. Combining a sample-barcoded 5' primer with a J-beta primer mix, a second PCR ran for about 7 to 12 cycles. TCRdb itself ran the 5' RACE reads through MiXCR, one entry per CDR3 protein. The sample yields under 2 million distinct CDR3 sequences, about 32% seen once. Sequenced: blood. The receptors were gathered from a woman aged 25 to 39 in good health.

The J gene is TRBJ1-2, the V gene TRBV20-1, with D unclear. The CDR3 extends over 13 amino acids. CDR1 is DFQATT and CDR2 is SNEGSKA in the germline V gene (reference sequence). The V end lost 0 bases, the J end lost 4 bases, and 9 bases lay between the germline ends. The CDR3 reads CSARDGSIYGYTF. CDR3 nucleotide sequence: TGCAGTGCTAGAGATGGGAGCATCTATGGCTACACCTTC.

The V call is TRBV5-1, the J call TRBJ2-7, with TRBD2 identical over 13 bases. Germline V gene sequence: CDR1 SGHRS, CDR2 YFSETQ. V shed 0 bases and J 0 bases; nucleotides not matched to a gene: 3. This CDR3 spans 17 amino acids. The CDR3 protein is CASSLGTSGRGSYEQYF. CDR3 DNA: TGCGCCAGCAGCTTGGGCACTAGCGGGAGGGGCTCCTACGAGCAGTACTTC.

This clonotype was seen only a few times. V gene TRBV4-1 combines with J gene TRBJ2-7; no firm D call. CDR3 length: 14 residues. V shed 3 bases and J shed 3 bases, with 12 bases lying between them. Germline CDR1 is MGHRA and CDR2 is YSYEKL. In nucleotides, the CDR3 is TGCGCCAGCAGCCAGACATCTTGGAGCTACGAGCAGTACTTC. This encodes CASSQTSWSYEQYF.

Remarks on this clonotype: A read error may explain this, as a much larger clone is one base away. J is TRBJ2-1 and V is TRBV7-2, with 7 bases identical to TRBD2. This CDR3 has 15 amino acids. Trimming at V came to 7 bases and at J to 4 bases, leaving 10 bases not matched to a gene. Germline V gene lookup returns CDR1 SGHTA and CDR2 FQGNSA. This chain's CDR3 is CASNLGLGPYNEQFF. The CDR3 DNA reads as TGTGCCAGCAACCTCGGACTAGGGCCTTACAATGAGCAGTTCTTC.

The chain links TRBV21-1 to TRBJ1-2; no check of the table's D call, TRBD1, against the DNA was made. TRBV21-1 counts as a pseudogene. The CDR3 consists of 14 residues. The CDR3: CASSKPAQGYGYTF. As DNA, the CDR3 is TGTGCCAGCAGCAAGCCGGCACAGGGCTATGGCTACACCTTC.

For this clonotype: A much more abundant neighbour one base away suggests this may be a read error. The rearrangement joins TRBV29-1 to TRBJ2-1; TRBD1 agrees at 7 bases. The J call may be faulty, since TRBJ2-7 better matches the DNA end. Germline V gene data show CDR1 as SQVTM and CDR2 as ANQGSEA. The length of the CDR3 is 15 residues. The CDR3 sequence: CSAGDKGTVFYEQYF. DNA of the CDR3: TGCAGCGCTGGGGACAAGGGGACAGTCTTCTACGAGCAGTACTTC.

This chain links TRBV10-3 with TRBJ1-1, with 7 bases lining up with TRBD1. Trimming took 3 bases from V and 0 from J; bases not matched to a gene: 4. This CDR3 region has 15 residues. The germline V gene encodes CDR1 ENHRY and CDR2 SYGVKD. CDR3 amino acids: CAISEPGQMNTEAFF. The CDR3 DNA sequence: TGTGCCATCAGTGAACCGGGACAGATGAACACTGAAGCTTTCTTT.

This clonotype was detected many times. The genes are TRBV4-1 and TRBJ2-5; 13 nucleotides agree with TRBD2. CDR3 length: 16 amino acids. Per germline, CDR1 MGHRA and CDR2 YSYEKL. V lost 4 bases to trimming and J lost 2 bases; unmatched junction nucleotides: 4. CDR3 nucleotide sequence: TGCGCCAGCAGCCCCCTGGGACTAGCGGGGCAAGAGACCCAGTACTTC. Its translation is CASSPLGLAGQETQYF.

This clonotype was observed once. V usage is TRBV2 and J usage is TRBJ1-2; D remains unclear. Germline V gene lookup returns CDR1 SNHLY and CDR2 FYNNEI. Between the trimmed V and J ends, which lost 1 base and 8 bases, there was a span of 11 bases. The CDR3 has 13 amino acids. The CDR3 DNA sequence: TGTGCCAGCAGTGAAGGATGGCGCGGGGGCTACACCTTC. It translates to CASSEGWRGGYTF.

This clonotype was counted ten times or more. The rearrangement joins TRBV4-1 to TRBJ2-7; D not certain. Trimming shortened V by 4 bases and J by 2 bases, and 12 bases separated the two germline ends. Germline-derived CDR1 and CDR2 are MGHRA and YSYEKL. This CDR3 is built from 14 residues. CDR3 sequence: CASSPSSVTYEQYF. The DNA for the CDR3 is TGCGCCAGCAGCCCCTCATCGGTGACCTACGAGCAGTACTTC.

The chain has TRBV5-1 and TRBJ2-5; D is possibly TRBD1 (5 bases). The tail of the sequence fits TRBJ2-7 better, so the J call may be wrong. The CDR3 sequence is 14 residues long. The germline V gene has CDR1 SGHRS and CDR2 YFSETQ. The CDR3 DNA follows: TGCGCCAGCAGCTTGGAGGGGAATAAGGACGAGCAGTACTTC. It specifies CASSLEGNKDEQYF.

This clonotype was observed once. The chain has TRBV7-8 and TRBJ1-2; a possible D gene is TRBD1 (5 bases). Germline V gene data show CDR1 as SGHVS and CDR2 as FQNEAQ. CDR3 size: 12 residues. Trimming pared 5 bases from V and 6 bases from J, leaving 10 bases between. The CDR3 DNA reads as TGTGCCAGCAGCAATGCAGGGAATGGCTACACCTTC. Its translation: CASSNAGNGYTF.

This clonotype was detected only a few times. The chain combines TRBV12-3 or TRBV12-4 with TRBJ1-1, with D uncertain. V was trimmed by 3 bases and J by 2 bases, leaving 10 bases between them. The CDR3 totals 14 residues. The CDR3 spells CASSFTTGNTEAFF. The DNA for the CDR3 is TGTGCCAGCAGTTTTACGACGGGAAACACTGAAGCTTTCTTT.

On this clonotype: Germline is not matched at one junction end, which may reflect a read error. The chain recombines TRBV29-1 with TRBJ1-1, with TRBD1 matching 7 bases. The CDR3 totals 13 residues. Germline lookup yields CDR1 SQVTM and CDR2 ANQGSEA. The CDR3 coding sequence is TGCAGCGGCAGACAGGGCCTGGGCACTGAAACTTTCTTT. Translating gives CSGRQGLGTETFF.

This clonotype came up a few times. The gene calls are TRBV3-1 and TRBJ1-2; 7 positions match TRBD1. V lost 4 bases and J lost 8; bases outside the gene matches: 4. This CDR3 region has 12 residues. CDR1 LGHDT and CDR2 YNNKEL come from the germline V gene (reference sequence). The CDR3 nucleotides read TGTGCCAGCAGCCGTACAGGGGAAGGCTACACCTTC. Translating it yields CASSRTGEGYTF.

This chain connects TRBV4-1 to TRBJ1-1; possibly TRBD1 for D (6 bases). This CDR3 is built from 15 residues. Germline V gives CDR1 MGHRA, CDR2 YSYEKL. V dropped 0 bases and J dropped 5 bases, with 13 bases sitting between them. Here the CDR3 DNA reads TGCGCCAGCAGCCAAGAGGTAGCTCAGGGGACTGAAGCTTTCTTT. Encoded protein: CASSQEVAQGTEAFF.

The CDR3 sequence: CASGAGTTSEQYF. CDR3 DNA sequence: TGTGCCAGCGGAGCCGGGACAACGTCCGAGCAGTACTTC. The chain joins TRBV6-1 to TRBJ2-7; tentative D call: TRBD1 (6 bases). Germline V CDR1 and CDR2: MNHNS, SASEGT. V was pared by 8 bases and J by 6 bases, with 17 bases between. This CDR3 has 13 amino acids.

V and J are TRBV7-9 and TRBJ2-1, with 7 bases lining up with TRBD2. V trimming: 5 bases; J trimming: 7 bases; junction bases outside the gene matches: 20. In germline, CDR1 is SEHNR, CDR2 FQNEAQ (reference sequence). This CDR3 spans 18 amino acids. The CDR3 DNA reads as TGTGCCAGCAGCCCAGAAGTATTTCGCGGGAGAGGGGAAAATGAGCAGTTCTTC. Its translation is CASSPEVFRGRGENEQFF.

To note about this clonotype: The junction differs from germline at one of its ends, possibly a read error. V is TRBV14 and J is TRBJ2-2; a weak D match, TRBD2 (5 bases). The CDR3 runs to 17 residues. Looked up from germline, CDR1 is SGHDN and CDR2 is FVKESK. Written as DNA, the CDR3 is TGTGCCGGCAGCCATCTTTATGTCGGGACGAACACCGGGGAGCTGTTTTTT. Protein sequence: CAGSHLYVGTNTGELFF.

This clonotype has just a few counts. This chain links TRBV12-3 or TRBV12-4 with TRBJ1-5; 9 bases map to TRBD1. Unmatched junction bases numbered 4, after V lost 6 bases and J lost 1 base. The CDR3 is made up of 15 amino acids. The CDR3: CASSRTGESNQPQHF. The CDR3 DNA is TGTGCCAGCAGCCGGACAGGGGAGAGCAATCAGCCCCAGCATTTT.

This clonotype was found a few times. The chain is built from TRBV7-6 and TRBJ2-1; 11 bases line up with TRBD2. Trimming removed 1 base from V and 14 bases from J; junction bases left unmatched: 4. There are 13 residues in the CDR3. Germline assignment: CDR1 SGHVS and CDR2 FNYEAQ. The CDR3 DNA reads as TGTGCCAGCAGCTTAGAAACTAGCGGGAGAAAGTTCTTC. Protein sequence: CASSLETSGRKFF.

The table lists this clonotype with a count of one. V usage is TRBV19 and J usage is TRBJ1-5; maybe TRBD1 (6 bases). This CDR3 region has 15 residues. Trimming pared 7 bases from V and 2 bases from J, leaving 15 bases between. CDR1 LNHDA and CDR2 SQIVND come from the germline V gene (reference sequence). The CDR3 protein is CASTEGERRNQPQHF. The CDR3 DNA sequence: TGTGCCAGTACCGAGGGGGAACGTCGCAATCAGCCCCAGCATTTT.

This clonotype was observed a handful of times. The chain recombines TRBV10-3 with TRBJ1-5; D remains ambiguous. CDR1 ENHRY and CDR2 SYGVKD come from the germline V gene. Trimming cost V 4 bases and J 0 bases, with 10 bases left between them. The CDR3 spans 15 residues. CDR3 in DNA: TGTGCCATCAGTGTTGAAGACGATAGCAATCAGCCCCAGCATTTT. Translating it yields CAISVEDDSNQPQHF.